The subject of this entry is one T cell receptor beta chain. This entry comes from a study of beta chain features in type 1 diabetes. The authors took one heparinised blood draw, averaging about 116 mL, from each donor. Sorting that relied on CD45RO/CCR7/CD25/CD127/CD95/CD27 yielded CD4+ naive, central memory, regulatory and stem cell-like memory cells. Investigators reverse transcribed all isolated RNA, so they sequenced expressed TCRB transcripts. The protocol was immunoSEQ multiplex PCR, while the TCRdb copy is restricted to in-frame clones and leaves out a portion. This repertoire shows around 240,000 clones, around 10% found once; its top ten account for approximately 0.03%. V was trimmed by 0 bases and J by 5 bases, leaving 12 bases between them. The germline CDR1 and CDR2 sequences are SGHKS and YYEKEE (reference sequence). The CDR3 contains 15 residues.

The chain is built from TRBV5-5 and TRBJ2-1; D may be TRBD2 (5 bases). This clonotype originated in a woman between 18 and 29 years old in good health. The sample taken for sequencing was naive CD4+ T cells from blood. DNA of the CDR3: TGTGCCAGCAGCTTGGTAGCTAGCTGGAACAATGAGCAGTTCTTC. Amino acids: CASSLVASWNNEQFF.